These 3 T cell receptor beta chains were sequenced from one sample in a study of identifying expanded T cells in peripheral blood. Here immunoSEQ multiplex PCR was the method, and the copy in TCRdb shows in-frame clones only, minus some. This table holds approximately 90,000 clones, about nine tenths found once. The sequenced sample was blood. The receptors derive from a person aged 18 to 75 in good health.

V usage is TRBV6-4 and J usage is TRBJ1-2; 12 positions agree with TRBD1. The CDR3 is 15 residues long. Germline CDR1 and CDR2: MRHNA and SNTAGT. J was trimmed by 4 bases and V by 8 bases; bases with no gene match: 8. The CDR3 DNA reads TGTGCCAGCCGGGACAGGGGGCTAGCTGGCTATGGCTACACCTTC. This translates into CASRDRGLAGYGYTF.

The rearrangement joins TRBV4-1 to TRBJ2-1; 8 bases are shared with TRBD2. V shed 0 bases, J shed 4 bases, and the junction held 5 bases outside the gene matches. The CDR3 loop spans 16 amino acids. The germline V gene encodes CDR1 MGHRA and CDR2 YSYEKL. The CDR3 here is CASSQEKLAGYNEQFF. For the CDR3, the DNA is TGCGCCAGCAGCCAAGAAAAATTAGCGGGGTACAATGAGCAGTTCTTC.

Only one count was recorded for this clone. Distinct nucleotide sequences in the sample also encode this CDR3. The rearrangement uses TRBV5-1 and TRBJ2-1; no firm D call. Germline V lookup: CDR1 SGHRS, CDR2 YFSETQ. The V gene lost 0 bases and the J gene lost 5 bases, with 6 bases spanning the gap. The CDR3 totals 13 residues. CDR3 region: CASSLAGDNEQFF. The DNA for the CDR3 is TGCGCCAGCAGCTTGGCAGGCGACAATGAGCAGTTCTTC.